This paragraph reports one TCR beta chain. The CDR3 has 16 residues. Germline V gene data show CDR1 as DFQATT and CDR2 as SNEGSKA (reference sequence). With 3 bases clipped from V and 5 bases from J, the junction kept 15 bases outside the gene matches. In the authors' methods: The assay estimated nucleated cells by amplifying reference gene primers. Only in-frame clones appear in the TCRdb table, and some are missing; sequencing was by immunoSEQ multiplex PCR. That table is the source of V, J and clone size, and D and trimming were worked out from the DNA. This table holds a few hundred thousand clones, around 91% found once. The data belong to a study of blood T cell repertoires in COVID-19. Study overall: PBMCs, B-cell-depleted T cells, or T cells provided the cDNA or gDNA that made up the material.

The gene calls are TRBV20-1 and TRBJ2-7, with 8 nucleotides matching TRBD2. Sequenced input: PBMCs or T cells enriched from blood (not recorded which). This receptor was obtained from a woman between 40 and 55 years old who had recovered from COVID-19. The CDR3 protein is CSASPVGGGIRDEQYF. In DNA, the CDR3 is TGCAGTGCTAGTCCAGTGGGCGGGGGGATAAGGGACGAGCAGTACTTC.